A selection of T cell receptor beta chains follows, all from one sample in a study of OX40 agonist ivuxolimab in advanced cancers. The data were produced by immunoSEQ multiplex PCR, yet TCRdb's version contains in-frame clones alone and is incomplete. The data contain about 60,000 clones, approximately 89% of them singletons. Sequences were derived from CD4+ or CD8+ T cells sorted from blood, sampled in a trial of the OX40 agonist ivuxolimab. Receptors were obtained from an adult with an advanced solid tumor such as melanoma, head and neck, liver or kidney cancer. CDR3s include the opening cysteine and the closing phenylalanine or tryptophan. The D gene is left open where the match is weak. Only some rows state a clone size, as once, few, many or a class for expanded clones.

len	d_gene	v_gene	j_gene	abundance	CDR3aa	CDR3nt
14	-	TRBV7-2	TRBJ2-7	-	CASRKAQAAYEQYF	TGTGCCAGCAGGAAAGCTCAGGCTGCCTACGAGCAGTACTTC
14	-	TRBV30	TRBJ2-3	-	CAWSRARYTDTQYF	TGTGCCTGGAGTCGGGCCAGGTACACAGATACGCAGTATTTT
17	-	TRBV18	TRBJ2-5	-	CASSTGRADIRQETQYF	TGTGCCAGCTCGACCGGCAGGGCGGATATAAGGCAAGAGACCCAGTACTTC
17	-	TRBV21-1	TRBJ1-1	-	CASSSLRGRGCDTEAFF	TGTGCCAGCAGCTCCCTCCGCGGCAGGGGATGCGACACTGAAGCTTTCTTT
13	TRBD1	TRBV6-1	TRBJ1-5	-	CASSGNRGEPQHF	TGTGCCAGCAGCGGTAACAGGGGGGAGCCCCAGCATTTT
13	-	TRBV7-3	TRBJ2-1	-	CASAPHLNNEQFF	TGTGCCAGCGCCCCCCACCTCAACAATGAGCAGTTCTTC
15	-	TRBV5-1	TRBJ2-7	once	CASSLARDAGYEQYF	TGCGCCAGCAGCTTGGCCAGGGACGCAGGCTACGAGCAGTACTTC
14	-	TRBV28	TRBJ1-5	-	CASRTSLGTPPQHF	TGTGCCAGCAGGACCTCCCTTGGGACCCCGCCCCAGCATTTT
16	-	TRBV9	TRBJ2-3	-	CASSVVGSGATDTQYF	TGTGCCAGCAGCGTAGTTGGGTCAGGGGCCACAGATACGCAGTATTTT
13	-	TRBV11-3	TRBJ2-3	few	CASSTQGADTQYF	TGTGCCAGCAGCACTCAGGGTGCAGATACGCAGTATTTT
16	-	TRBV6-1	TRBJ1-1	-	CASSVGEGGPGTEAFF	TGTGCCAGCAGTGTAGGAGAGGGGGGGCCTGGGACTGAAGCTTTCTTT
15	TRBD2	TRBV6-1	TRBJ2-7	-	CASRLADPSSYEQYF	TGTGCCAGCAGACTAGCGGACCCCAGCTCCTACGAGCAGTACTTC
14	-	TRBV6-1	TRBJ1-3	-	CASSEWTAGNTIYF	TGTGCCAGCAGTGAATGGACAGCTGGAAACACCATATATTTT
14	-	TRBV7-8	TRBJ1-4	-	CASSLGLTNEKLFF	TGTGCCAGCAGCTTAGGCCTAACTAATGAAAAACTGTTTTTT
13	-	TRBV4-1	TRBJ2-1	few	CASSGVGLQKQFF	TGCGCCAGCAGCGGGGTAGGACTTCAGAAGCAGTTCTTC
13	-	TRBV6-5	TRBJ1-5	-	CASRYETNQPQHF	TGTGCCAGCAGATATGAAACGAATCAGCCCCAGCATTTT
17	-	TRBV27	TRBJ2-7	-	CASSLVGSRVRAHEQYF	TGTGCCAGCAGTTTAGTTGGGAGTAGGGTACGCGCGCACGAGCAGTACTTC
19	TRBD2	TRBV13	TRBJ2-7	-	CASSSNSGTSGSWGYEQYF	TGTGCCAGCAGCTCTAACAGCGGGACTAGCGGGAGCTGGGGCTACGAGCAGTACTTC
12	-	TRBV7-2	TRBJ2-7	-	CAGNEGMGEQYF	TGTGCCGGCAACGAGGGGATGGGGGAGCAGTACTTC
14	TRBD2	TRBV19	TRBJ2-1	-	CATTQREPYNEQFF	TGTGCCACCACACAGCGGGAGCCCTACAATGAGCAGTTCTTC
13	-	TRBV5-6	TRBJ2-5	-	CASLLGGRETQYF	TGTGCCAGCTTATTAGGAGGGCGAGAGACCCAGTACTTC
13	-	TRBV28	TRBJ1-3	-	CASGSYSGNTIYF	TGTGCCAGCGGTTCCTACTCTGGAAACACCATATATTTT
15	TRBD2	TRBV6-5	TRBJ2-7	-	CASSLLAESSYEQYF	TGTGCCAGCAGCCTACTAGCGGAGAGCTCCTACGAGCAGTACTTC
16	-	TRBV5-5	TRBJ1-5	-	CASSLDGGAGNQPQHF	TGTGCCAGCAGCTTGGATGGGGGCGCGGGCAATCAGCCCCAGCATTTT
14	-	TRBV6-5	TRBJ2-6	-	CASSRGSGANVLTF	TGTGCCAGCAGTCGAGGATCTGGGGCCAACGTCCTGACTTTC
15	TRBD2	TRBV19	TRBJ2-1	-	CASRGTSGSTYEQFF	TGTGCCAGTAGGGGGACTAGCGGGAGTACCTATGAGCAGTTCTTC
15	-	TRBV5-1	TRBJ2-1	-	CASRERVSDYNEQFF	TGCGCCAGCAGAGAACGGGTCTCAGATTACAATGAGCAGTTCTTC
15	TRBD1	TRBV5-1	TRBJ2-4	-	CASSLQGVAANIQYF	TGCGCCAGCAGCTTACAGGGGGTAGCTGCAAACATTCAGTACTTC
14	TRBD1	TRBV5-1	TRBJ2-1	-	CASRQGGLYNEQFF	TGCGCCAGCAGACAGGGGGGACTTTACAATGAGCAGTTCTTC
15	-	TRBV2	TRBJ2-1	-	CASSESGTYNNEQFF	TGTGCCAGCAGTGAATCCGGGACGTACAACAATGAGCAGTTCTTC
14	-	TRBV2	TRBJ1-1	-	CASWFRGKDTEAFF	TGTGCCAGCTGGTTCAGGGGAAAGGACACTGAAGCTTTCTTT
15	-	TRBV12-5	TRBJ2-3	-	CASGRGSGITDTQYF	TGTGCTAGTGGTCGAGGCTCTGGGATCACAGATACGCAGTATTTT
13	TRBD2	TRBV19	TRBJ2-7	-	CASSRTSGYEQYF	TGTGCCAGTAGTAGAACTAGCGGCTACGAGCAGTACTTC
16	-	TRBV6-5	TRBJ1-4	-	CASSYSMQPTNEKLFF	TGTGCCAGCAGTTACTCGATGCAACCAACTAATGAAAAACTGTTTTTT
14	-	TRBV14	TRBJ1-1	-	CASSQDLRSTEAFF	TGTGCCAGCAGCCAAGATCTTAGGTCAACTGAAGCTTTCTTT
14	-	TRBV2	TRBJ2-3	-	CATCRDQHTDTQYF	TGTGCCACCTGCCGGGACCAACACACAGATACGCAGTATTTT
13	-	TRBV6-5	TRBJ1-5	few	CASSYSFRQPQHF	TGTGCCAGCAGTTACTCGTTTAGACAGCCCCAGCATTTT
14	-	TRBV28	TRBJ2-5	-	CASSGNLGQETQYF	TGTGCCAGCAGCGGTAATCTGGGGCAAGAGACCCAGTACTTC
13	-	TRBV10-3	TRBJ1-1	-	CAITAVANTEAFF	TGTGCCATCACCGCCGTTGCGAACACTGAAGCTTTCTTT
14	-	TRBV11-2	TRBJ2-3	medium-sized	CASSFLSEPDTQYF	TGTGCCAGCAGCTTTTTATCGGAGCCAGATACGCAGTATTTT
14	TRBD1	TRBV9	TRBJ2-7	-	CASSGDRVWGEQYF	TGTGCCAGCAGCGGGGACAGGGTGTGGGGAGAGCAGTACTTC
13	-	TRBV5-1	TRBJ1-2	-	CASSNTQSNGYTF	TGCGCCAGCAGCAACACACAGTCGAACGGCTACACCTTC
12	-	TRBV15	TRBJ1-5	-	CATSKYNQPQHF	TGTGCCACCAGCAAATACAATCAGCCCCAGCATTTT
14	-	TRBV19	TRBJ2-3	-	CASSYGRRSDTQYF	TGTGCCAGTAGTTATGGGCGTAGAAGCGATACGCAGTATTTT
15	-	TRBV10-3	TRBJ2-7	-	CAISLTGTENYEQYF	TGTGCCATCAGTCTCACCGGGACTGAAAACTACGAGCAGTACTTC
19	-	TRBV6-1	TRBJ1-5	-	CASSVFDRPDVLGNQPQHF	TGTGCCAGCAGTGTTTTTGACAGGCCGGACGTGCTTGGCAATCAGCCCCAGCATTTT
15	-	TRBV28	TRBJ1-5	-	CASSLFAGGNQPQHF	TGTGCCAGCAGTTTGTTTGCAGGGGGCAATCAGCCCCAGCATTTT
15	-	TRBV18	TRBJ2-7	-	CASSPQRTGAYEQYF	TGTGCCAGCTCACCACAAAGAACAGGAGCCTACGAGCAGTACTTC
17	TRBD2	TRBV4-2	TRBJ2-7	-	CASSRDPLAGGAYEQYF	TGTGCCAGCAGCCGGGACCCACTAGCGGGTGGGGCCTACGAGCAGTACTTC
16	-	TRBV27	TRBJ2-1	once	CASSSGLRGSYNEQFF	TGTGCCAGCAGTTCGGGACTCCGAGGCTCCTACAATGAGCAGTTCTTC
17	-	TRBV4-1	TRBJ2-6	-	CASSQVGTVGGANVLTF	TGCGCCAGCAGCCAGGTCGGGACGGTTGGCGGGGCCAACGTCCTGACTTTC
13	-	TRBV6-5	TRBJ1-6	-	CASMRAAASPLHF	TGTGCCAGCATGAGGGCAGCGGCTTCACCCCTCCACTTT
15	-	TRBV4-2	TRBJ2-7	-	CASILGGRASGEQYF	-
14	-	TRBV6-1	TRBJ1-1	-	CASSEVYWKAEAFF	TGTGCCAGCAGTGAAGTATATTGGAAGGCTGAAGCTTTCTTT